Listed below are T cell receptor beta chains from one sample, sequenced in a study of regulatory T cells in long-lasting Graves disease. TCRdb reprocessed the multiplex PCR reads with MiXCR, giving one entry per CDR3 protein. The sample includes fewer than 450,000 distinct CDR3 sequences, about a quarter of them seen just once. The specimen comprised peripheral blood mononuclear cells (PBMCs), sampled when the disease was refractory, from a patient treated with antithyroid drugs. The receptors shown here come from a female donor with Graves disease. Each CDR3 is given with its conserved first and last residue. D genes are given only for firm matches. Size is stated for part of the rows, as once, few or many counts, or as a class when the clone is expanded.

TRBV7-2	few	TRBJ1-4	.	TGTGCCAGCAGCTTCCAGGGCCGAGAAAAACTGTTTTTT	CASSFQGREKLFF
TRBV28	.	TRBJ1-5	TRBD1	TGTGCCAGCAGTTTGGGGGCAACAGGGGATCAGCCCCAGCATTTT	CASSLGATGDQPQHF
TRBV6-1	.	TRBJ2-4	.	TGTGCCAGCAGACCCGCGGGGGCAGGGGCAGCCAAAAACATTCAGTACTTC	CASRPAGAGAAKNIQYF
TRBV12-3/TRBV12-4	.	TRBJ1-4	.	TGTGCCAGCAGTTTAGACAGGGCCGATCCGGGAAAACTGTTTTTT	CASSLDRADPGKLFF
TRBV5-5	.	TRBJ2-2	.	TGTGTCAGCAGCCCCAACACCGGGGAGCTGTTTTTT	CVSSPNTGELFF
TRBV30	few	TRBJ1-1	.	TGTGCCTGGAGCCTGGGGGGGCTGGACACTGAAGCTTTCTTT	CAWSLGGLDTEAFF
TRBV9	few	TRBJ1-6	.	TGTGCCAGCAGCTCGACGAAGAGCTCCTATAATTCACCCCTCCACTTT	CASSSTKSSYNSPLHF
TRBV3-1	once	TRBJ2-7	.	TGTGCCAGCAGCCAAGATTTAGGGCTAGGCTACGAGCAGTACTTC	CASSQDLGLGYEQYF
TRBV7-2	many	TRBJ2-7	.	TGTGCCAGCAGCTTAGCGGGAGGGGGGGCCTACGAGCAGTACTTC	CASSLAGGGAYEQYF
TRBV2	.	TRBJ1-1	TRBD1	TGTGCCAGCAGCCCACAGGGGCTCACTGAAGCTTTCTTT	CASSPQGLTEAFF
TRBV5-1	.	TRBJ2-7	TRBD2	TGCGCCAGCAGCTTCTCTAGCGGGAGGGATCGGGAGCAGTACTTC	CASSFSSGRDREQYF
TRBV20-1	many	TRBJ2-7	.	TGCAGTGCCATGTACGGGGGCGGGACTACCTACGAGCAGTACTTC	CSAMYGGGTTYEQYF
TRBV7-8	.	TRBJ2-2	.	TGTGCCAGCAGCTCGTTGACAGGACCGAACACCGGGGAGCTGTTTTTT	CASSSLTGPNTGELFF
TRBV2	many	TRBJ2-7	TRBD2	TGTGCCAGCAGTGAATCTAGCGGGAGGTCCTACGAGCAGTACTTC	CASSESSGRSYEQYF
TRBV30	few	TRBJ1-5	TRBD1	TGTGCCTGGAGTGTGAACGCGGGGACAGGGAGCAATCAGCCCCAGCATTTT	CAWSVNAGTGSNQPQHF
TRBV24-1	.	TRBJ1-1	.	TGTGCCACCCGGGACGGAGGCGCGACTGAAGCTTTCTTT	CATRDGGATEAFF
TRBV5-1	once	TRBJ2-1	TRBD2	TGCGCCAGCAGCGCGGGACTAGCGGGTAACTACAATGAGCAGTTCTTC	CASSAGLAGNYNEQFF
TRBV2	.	TRBJ2-2	TRBD2	TGTGCCAGCAGTGAAGGGACTAGCGGGAGTGGGGCTTTGCACGGGGAGCTGTTTTTT	CASSEGTSGSGALHGELFF
TRBV2	few	TRBJ2-5	.	TGTGCCAGCAGGCGGGACGGACAAGAGACCCAGTACTTC	CASRRDGQETQYF
TRBV6-1	.	TRBJ1-6	TRBD1	TGTGCCAGCAGTCTGACTTGGGACAGCAATAATTCACCCCTCCACTTT	CASSLTWDSNNSPLHF
TRBV19	.	TRBJ1-5	.	TGTGCCAGTAGTATCGAGGGGTTGGGCAATCAGCCCCAGCATTTT	CASSIEGLGNQPQHF
TRBV3-1	once	TRBJ2-5	.	TGTGCCAGCAGCCAAGATATAGTTCTGTCGCAAGAGACCCAGTACTTC	CASSQDIVLSQETQYF
TRBV7-9	.	TRBJ2-7	.	TGTGCCAGCAGCTTTGAGGAGTCCTACGGGCAGTACTTC	CASSFEESYGQYF
TRBV19	.	TRBJ1-1	.	TGTGCCAGTTCAAGAGGGGGTGTCACTGAAGCTTTCTTT	CASSRGGVTEAFF
TRBV19	.	TRBJ1-5	TRBD1	TGTGCCAGTAGTATTTTCCCGGGACAGGATCGGGGCAATCGGCCCCAGCATTTT	CASSIFPGQDRGNRPQHF
TRBV7-2	many	TRBJ2-7	.	TGTGCCAGCAGTCCACACGCAGGGGCCTACGAGCAGTACTTC	CASSPHAGAYEQYF
TRBV3-1	few	TRBJ2-7	TRBD2	TGTGCCAGCAGCCAAGAACATCGTGCGGGAGGGGACTACGAGCAGTACTTC	CASSQEHRAGGDYEQYF
TRBV2	.	TRBJ2-2	TRBD1	TGTGCCAGCAGTGATAATTGGGGGACAGGATTTAATGGCGGGGAGCTGTTTTTT	CASSDNWGTGFNGGELFF
TRBV6-9	few	TRBJ2-1	TRBD2	TGTGCCAGCAGTTTTATACTAGCCGGGAGGGTCGGTGAGCAGTTCTTC	CASSFILAGRVGEQFF
TRBV12-3/TRBV12-4	many	TRBJ1-1	.	TGTGCCAGCAGAAACAGGGTTGGCACTGAAGCTTTCTTT	CASRNRVGTEAFF
TRBV29-1	.	TRBJ2-7	.	TGCAGCGTTCGACCAGGGGGAGGTTACGAGCAGTACTTC	CSVRPGGGYEQYF
TRBV5-1	many	TRBJ2-7	TRBD1	TGCGCCAGCAGCTCGGACAGGGAGCAGTACTTC	CASSSDREQYF
TRBV4-1	.	TRBJ1-1	TRBD1	TGCGCCAGCAGCCAAGGTTTGTTTCGGACAGGGGACTTTTTCACTGAAGCTTTCTTT	CASSQGLFRTGDFFTEAFF
TRBV11-2	many	TRBJ2-2	.	TGTGCCAGCAGCTTAGCGGTTTATACCGGGGAGCTGTTTTTT	CASSLAVYTGELFF